The clone carrying this T cell receptor beta chain is classed as medium-sized. Its antigen is still unknown. The entry originates in a study of T-cell reconstitution after alpha-beta-depleted transplantation in children. Broader study findings: At the one-year point after transplant, T-cell counts and TCRbeta diversity were found to come mostly from T cells that had been newly produced. Several hundred rapidly expanded clones from non-depleted graft cells reportedly supplied alpha-beta T cells about two months post-transplant.

The V and J ends lost 3 bases and 9 bases, in that order; junction bases with no gene match: 4. The CDR3 covers 14 residues. Per the germline V gene, CDR1 is MDHEN and CDR2 is SYDVKM. Molecular barcoding with unique molecular identifiers was used for the TCRbeta library. Via MiXCR, TCRdb re-called the PCR reads, giving one row per CDR3 protein. Of about 280,000 distinct CDR3 sequences listed, 11% were seen once; the top ten hold roughly a quarter. The material was peripheral blood, obtained 180 days after TCRalphabeta/CD19-depleted stem cell transplant. The clonotype comes from a male patient aged 2 to 10 who had a stem cell transplant for chronic granulomatous disease, so the T cells may come from the graft donor. The chain is built from TRBV28 and TRBJ2-7; 14 positions match TRBD2. The CDR3: CASSFGLAGGPQYF. The CDR3, as DNA: TGTGCCAGCAGTTTCGGACTAGCGGGAGGACCGCAGTACTTC.